One and the same sample provided the 11 T cell receptor beta chains below, sequenced in a study of T cells in localized non-small cell lung cancer. TCRdb's table, derived via immunoSEQ multiplex PCR, lists solely in-frame clones and lacks some. The sample carries more than 4,500 clones, 33% recorded once. Sequenced material: lung tumor tissue, taken before any cancer treatment. The receptor source for this set is a female donor aged 60 or older with stage I lung adenocarcinoma.

This clone rates as medium-sized. This sequence joins TRBV30 and TRBJ1-1; no definite D call. V dropped 0 bases and J dropped 5 bases, with 25 bases sitting between them. CDR3 length: 18 residues. Germline V CDR1 and CDR2: GTSNPN, SVGIG (reference sequence). CDR3 nucleotides: TGTGCCTGGAGTGTACCCCTTGCCCTTCCAACCTGGGGAACTGAAGCTTTCTTT. Its protein is CAWSVPLALPTWGTEAFF.

V is TRBV19 and J is TRBJ2-7; D is unclear. Germline-derived CDR1 and CDR2 are LNHDA and SQIVND (reference sequence). This CDR3 contains 13 residues. Trimming left V 5 bases short and J 5 bases short, with 13 bases between. This CDR3 is CASSARSSNEQYF. The CDR3 nucleotides are TGTGCCAGTAGTGCTAGGTCTTCCAACGAGCAGTACTTC.

In this sample, this clone turned up once. The J gene is TRBJ2-3, the V gene TRBV6-8, with TRBD2 identical over 12 bases. This CDR3 region has 16 residues. Germline lookup yields CDR1 MNHGY and CDR2 SAAAGT. The V gene end was trimmed by 6 bases and the J gene end by 5 bases; junction bases not matched to a gene: 9. The CDR3 DNA follows: TGTGCCAGCAGCCCATTCCCTAGCGGGGGGGTAGATACGCAGTATTTT. Amino acid sequence: CASSPFPSGGVDTQYF.

The chain has TRBV11-3 and TRBJ1-2; D is perhaps TRBD1 (5 bases). Germline V gene lookup returns CDR1 SGHNT and CDR2 YENEEA. Trimming took off 5 bases at V and 3 bases at J, with 16 bases between the two ends. The CDR3 covers 15 residues. Here the CDR3 reads CASSQVRDDDYGYTF. The CDR3 nucleotides are TGTGCCAGCAGCCAGGTCCGGGACGATGACTATGGCTACACCTTC.

V and J are TRBV6-8 and TRBJ2-3; 10 nucleotides agree with TRBD2. Trimming removed 2 bases from V and 4 bases from J; junction bases left unmatched: 9. The CDR3 extends over 17 amino acids. The germline V gene encodes CDR1 MNHGY and CDR2 SAAAGT. As DNA, the CDR3 is TGTGCCAGCAGTTACGTCGCTAGCGGGGGTTCATCAGATACGCAGTATTTT. It yields the protein CASSYVASGGSSDTQYF.

The genes are TRBV15 and TRBJ2-2; 7 positions match TRBD1. J gave up 0 bases and V 2 bases, and 6 bases lay outside the gene matches. Germline assignment: CDR1 LNHNV and CDR2 YYDKDF (reference sequence). There are 17 residues in the CDR3. DNA for the CDR3: TGTGCCACCAGCAGACTACTTGACAGGGCGAACACCGGGGAGCTGTTTTTT. Protein: CATSRLLDRANTGELFF.

The J gene is TRBJ2-1, the V gene TRBV11-3; 14 bases are a match to TRBD2. V lost 6 bases and J lost 5; bases outside the gene matches: 12. Germline assignment: CDR1 SGHNT and CDR2 YENEEA. This CDR3 spans 18 amino acids. The CDR3 sequence is CASRYRTSGGKDHNEQFF. The CDR3 DNA follows: TGTGCCAGCAGATATAGGACTAGCGGGGGGAAAGATCACAATGAGCAGTTCTTC.

CDR3 residues: CASTTRGADEKLFF. CDR3 coding DNA: TGTGCCAGTACCACCCGGGGAGCTGATGAAAAACTGTTTTTT. The genes are TRBV19 and TRBJ1-4; D call uncertain. The CDR3 is 14 residues long. V was clipped by 7 bases and J by 6 bases, with 15 bases between them. Germline V gene lookup returns CDR1 LNHDA and CDR2 SQIVND (reference sequence).

This clone is judged medium-sized. V gene TRBV9 combines with J gene TRBJ1-1; perhaps TRBD1 as D (5 bases). V shed 2 bases and J shed 1 base, with 9 bases lying between them. The germline CDR1 and CDR2 sequences are SGDLS and YYNGEE. The CDR3 loop spans 14 amino acids. CDR3 loop: CASSVGHRNTEAFF. The CDR3, as DNA: TGTGCCAGCAGCGTCGGACATCGGAACACTGAAGCTTTCTTT. The variable domain in full, completed from reference TRBV9 and TRBJ1-1, reads DSGVTQTPKHLITATGQRVTLRCSPRSGDLSVYWYQQSLDQGLQFLIQYYNGEERAKGNILERFSAQQFPDLHSELNLSSLELGDSALYFCASSVGHRNTEAFFGQGTRLTVV.

There are a few counts of this clone. This rearrangement joins TRBV28 to TRBJ1-2; no reliable D call. Trimming stripped 3 bases from V and 0 bases from J, with 11 bases between. Germline V gives CDR1 MDHEN, CDR2 SYDVKM. CDR3 length equals 15 residues. As DNA, the CDR3 is TGTGCCAGCAGTTTGGGAGGGCCTGCTAACTATGGCTACACCTTC. The encoded protein is CASSLGGPANYGYTF.

The chain is built from TRBV11-3 and TRBJ1-3; D unresolved. Trimming cost V 5 bases and J 1 base, with 12 bases left between them. CDR3 length equals 15 residues. The V gene's germline CDR1 is SGHNT and CDR2 YENEEA. The CDR3: CASSRGSGSGNTIYF. In nucleotides, the CDR3 is TGTGCCAGCAGCCGCGGGTCGGGATCTGGAAACACCATATATTTT.